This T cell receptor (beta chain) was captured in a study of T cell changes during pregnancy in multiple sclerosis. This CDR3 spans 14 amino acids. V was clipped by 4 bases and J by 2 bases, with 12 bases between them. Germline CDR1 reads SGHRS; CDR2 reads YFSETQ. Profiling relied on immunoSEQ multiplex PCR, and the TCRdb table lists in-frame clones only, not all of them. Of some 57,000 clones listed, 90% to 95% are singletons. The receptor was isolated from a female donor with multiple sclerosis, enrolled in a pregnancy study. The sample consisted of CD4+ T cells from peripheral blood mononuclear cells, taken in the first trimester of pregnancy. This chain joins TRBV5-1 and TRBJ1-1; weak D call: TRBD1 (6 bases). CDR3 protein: CASSTQGGNTEAFF. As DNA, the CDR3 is TGCGCCAGCAGCACGCAAGGGGGAAACACTGAAGCTTTCTTT.